In this sample, the clone carrying this T cell receptor (beta chain) turned up a few times. The antigen remains unidentified. These data originate in a study of early T cells in non-severe SARS-CoV-2 infection. As for the study in general: Chains from this unsorted whole-blood bulk RNA could not be paired.

Unique molecular identifiers (one per individual cDNA molecule) were attached. TCRdb redid the calling of the 5' RACE reads with MiXCR, one entry per CDR3 protein. This sample has some 46,000 distinct CDR3 sequences, with roughly 6% found just once. Findings of the study overall: The study's VDJdb matching favored anti-spike CD8 responses and missed private and CD4 specificities.

The germline V gene has CDR1 LNHNV and CDR2 YYDKDF (reference sequence). Deletions cut 5 bases from V and 3 bases from J, with 5 bases between. CDR3 length: 13 residues. This receptor was obtained from an adult who was a healthcare worker with PCR-confirmed SARS-CoV-2 infection or an uninfected control (not recorded which). This chain links TRBV15 with TRBJ1-6, with no clear D. Sequences were obtained from whole blood. The CDR3 DNA reads as TGTGCCACCAGCCCAGACTATAATTCACCCCTCCACTTT. Residues: CATSPDYNSPLHF.